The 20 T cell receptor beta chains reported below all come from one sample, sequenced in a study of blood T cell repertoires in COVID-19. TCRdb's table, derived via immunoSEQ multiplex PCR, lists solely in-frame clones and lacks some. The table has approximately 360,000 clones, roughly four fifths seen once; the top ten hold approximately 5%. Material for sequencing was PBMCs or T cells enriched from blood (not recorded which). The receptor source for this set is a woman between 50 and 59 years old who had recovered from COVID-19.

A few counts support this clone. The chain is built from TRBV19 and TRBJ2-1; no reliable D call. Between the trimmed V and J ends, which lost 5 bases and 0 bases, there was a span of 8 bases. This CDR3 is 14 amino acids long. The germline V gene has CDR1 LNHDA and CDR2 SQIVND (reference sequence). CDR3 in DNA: TGTGCCAGTAGTTTGGCAGGCTCCTACAATGAGCAGTTCTTC. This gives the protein CASSLAGSYNEQFF.

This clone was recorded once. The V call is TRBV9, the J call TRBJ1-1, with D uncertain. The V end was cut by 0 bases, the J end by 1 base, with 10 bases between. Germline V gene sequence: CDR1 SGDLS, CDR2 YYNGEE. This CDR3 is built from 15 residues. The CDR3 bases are TGTGCCAGCAGCGTAGACGGGGTTAGGAACACTGAAGCTTTCTTT. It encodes CASSVDGVRNTEAFF.

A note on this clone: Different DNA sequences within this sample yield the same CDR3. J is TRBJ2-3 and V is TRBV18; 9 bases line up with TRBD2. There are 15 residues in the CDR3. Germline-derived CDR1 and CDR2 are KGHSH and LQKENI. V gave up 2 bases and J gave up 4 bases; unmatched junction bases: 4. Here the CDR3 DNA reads TGTGCCAGCTCACCAAGGGGACTAGCAGCAGATACGCAGTATTTT. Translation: CASSPRGLAADTQYF. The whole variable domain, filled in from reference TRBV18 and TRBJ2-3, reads NAGVMQNPRHLVRRRGQEARLRCSPMKGHSHVYWYRQLPEEGLKFMVYLQKENIIDESGMPKERFSAEFPKEGPSILRIQQVVRGDSAAYFCASSPRGLAADTQYFGPGTRLTVL.

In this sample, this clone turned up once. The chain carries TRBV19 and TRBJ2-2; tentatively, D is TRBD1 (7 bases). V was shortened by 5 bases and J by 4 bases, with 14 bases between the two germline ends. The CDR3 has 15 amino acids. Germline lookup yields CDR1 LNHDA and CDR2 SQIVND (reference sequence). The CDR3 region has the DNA TGTGCCAGTAGTGAGGAGGGGGCAAGCACCGGGGAGCTGTTTTTT. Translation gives CASSEEGASTGELFF.

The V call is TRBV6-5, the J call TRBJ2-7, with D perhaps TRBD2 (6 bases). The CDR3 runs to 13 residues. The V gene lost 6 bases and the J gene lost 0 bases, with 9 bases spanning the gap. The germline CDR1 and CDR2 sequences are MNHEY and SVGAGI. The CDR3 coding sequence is TGTGCCAGCAGACCGGAGGGCTCCTACGAGCAGTACTTC. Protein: CASRPEGSYEQYF.

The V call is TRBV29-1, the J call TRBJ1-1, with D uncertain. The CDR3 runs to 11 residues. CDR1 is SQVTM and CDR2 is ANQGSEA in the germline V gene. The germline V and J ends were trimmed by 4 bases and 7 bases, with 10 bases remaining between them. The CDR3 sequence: CSVVPSNEAFF. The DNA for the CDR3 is TGCAGCGTTGTTCCCAGTAATGAAGCTTTCTTT.

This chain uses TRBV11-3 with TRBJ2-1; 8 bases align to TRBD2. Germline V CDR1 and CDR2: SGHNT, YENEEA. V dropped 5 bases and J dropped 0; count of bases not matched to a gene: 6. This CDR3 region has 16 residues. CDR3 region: CASSVQSGSSYNEQFF. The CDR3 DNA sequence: TGTGCCAGCAGCGTCCAAAGCGGGAGCTCCTACAATGAGCAGTTCTTC.

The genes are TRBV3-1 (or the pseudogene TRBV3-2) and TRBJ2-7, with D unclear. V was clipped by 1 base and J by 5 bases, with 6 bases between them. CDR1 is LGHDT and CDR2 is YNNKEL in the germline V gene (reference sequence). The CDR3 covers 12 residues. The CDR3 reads CASSQVSHEQYF. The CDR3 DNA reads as TGTGCCAGCAGCCAAGTCAGTCACGAGCAGTACTTC.

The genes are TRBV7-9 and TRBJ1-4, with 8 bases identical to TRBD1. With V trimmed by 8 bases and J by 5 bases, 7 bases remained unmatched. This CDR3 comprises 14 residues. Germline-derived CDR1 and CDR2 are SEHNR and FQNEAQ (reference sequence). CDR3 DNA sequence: TGTGCCAGCTCTTGGACAGGGAAGAATGAAAAACTGTTTTTT. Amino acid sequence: CASSWTGKNEKLFF.

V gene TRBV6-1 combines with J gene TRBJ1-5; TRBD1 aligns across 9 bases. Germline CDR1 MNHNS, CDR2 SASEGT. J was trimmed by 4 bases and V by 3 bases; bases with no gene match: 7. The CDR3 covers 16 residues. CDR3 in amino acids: CASSEAWGTGNQPQHF. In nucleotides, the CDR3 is TGTGCCAGCAGTGAGGCATGGGGGACAGGGAATCAGCCCCAGCATTTT.

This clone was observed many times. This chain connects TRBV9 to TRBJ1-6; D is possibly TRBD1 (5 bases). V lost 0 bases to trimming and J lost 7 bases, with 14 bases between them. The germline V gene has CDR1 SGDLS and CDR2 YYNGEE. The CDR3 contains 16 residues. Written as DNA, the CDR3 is TGTGCCAGCAGCGTAGAGGGACTCGGACCAAATTCACCCCTCCACTTT. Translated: CASSVEGLGPNSPLHF. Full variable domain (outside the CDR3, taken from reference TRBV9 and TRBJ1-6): DSGVTQTPKHLITATGQRVTLRCSPRSGDLSVYWYQQSLDQGLQFLIQYYNGEERAKGNILERFSAQQFPDLHSELNLSSLELGDSALYFCASSVEGLGPNSPLHFGNGTRLTVT.

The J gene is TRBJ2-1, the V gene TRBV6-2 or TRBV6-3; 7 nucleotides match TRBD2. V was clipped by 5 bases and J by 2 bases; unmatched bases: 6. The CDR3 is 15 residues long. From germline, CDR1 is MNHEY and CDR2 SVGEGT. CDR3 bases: TGTGCCAGCAGTCCGAGCGGGGTTACCTACAATGAGCAGTTCTTC. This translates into CASSPSGVTYNEQFF.

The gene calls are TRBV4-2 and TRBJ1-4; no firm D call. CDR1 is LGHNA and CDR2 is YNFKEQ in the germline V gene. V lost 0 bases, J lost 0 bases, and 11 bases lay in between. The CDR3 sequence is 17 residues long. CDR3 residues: CASSQEAVLATNEKLFF. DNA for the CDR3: TGTGCCAGCAGCCAAGAGGCGGTTCTGGCAACTAATGAAAAACTGTTTTTT.

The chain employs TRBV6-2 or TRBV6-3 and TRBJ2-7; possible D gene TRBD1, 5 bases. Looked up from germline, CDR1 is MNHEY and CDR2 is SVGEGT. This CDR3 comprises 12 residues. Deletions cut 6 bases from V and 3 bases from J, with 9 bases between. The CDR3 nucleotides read TGTGCCAGCAGCCCACAGGACTACGAGCAGTACTTC. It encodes CASSPQDYEQYF.

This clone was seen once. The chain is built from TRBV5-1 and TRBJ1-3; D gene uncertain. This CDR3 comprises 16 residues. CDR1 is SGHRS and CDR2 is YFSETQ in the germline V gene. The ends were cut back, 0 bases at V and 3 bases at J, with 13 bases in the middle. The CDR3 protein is CASSLGVGVVGNTIYF. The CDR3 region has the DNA TGCGCCAGCAGCTTGGGGGTCGGAGTAGTTGGAAACACCATATATTTT.

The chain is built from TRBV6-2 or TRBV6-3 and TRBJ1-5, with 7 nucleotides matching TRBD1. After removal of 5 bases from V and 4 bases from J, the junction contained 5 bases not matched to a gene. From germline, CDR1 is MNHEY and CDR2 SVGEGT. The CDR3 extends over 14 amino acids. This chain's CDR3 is CASSTSGQNQPQHF. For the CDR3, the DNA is TGTGCCAGCAGTACCTCGGGACAGAATCAGCCCCAGCATTTT.

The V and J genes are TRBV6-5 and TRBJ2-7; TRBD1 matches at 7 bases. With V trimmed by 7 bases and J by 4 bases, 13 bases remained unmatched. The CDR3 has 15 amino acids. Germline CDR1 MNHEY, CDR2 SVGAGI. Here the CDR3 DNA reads TGTGCCAGCAACCCGGGCCGGGACAGCAAATACGAGCAGTACTTC. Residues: CASNPGRDSKYEQYF.

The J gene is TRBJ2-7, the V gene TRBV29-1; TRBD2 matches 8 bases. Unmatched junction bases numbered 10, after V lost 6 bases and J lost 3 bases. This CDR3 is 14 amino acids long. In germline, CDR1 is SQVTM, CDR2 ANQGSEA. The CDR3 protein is CSVGGAGVGYEQYF. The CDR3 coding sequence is TGCAGCGTAGGGGGAGCGGGAGTAGGCTACGAGCAGTACTTC.

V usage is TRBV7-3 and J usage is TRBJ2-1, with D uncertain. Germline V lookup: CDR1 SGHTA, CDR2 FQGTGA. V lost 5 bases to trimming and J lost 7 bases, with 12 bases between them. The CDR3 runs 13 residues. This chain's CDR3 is CASSQQSANEQFF. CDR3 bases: TGTGCCAGCAGCCAACAATCAGCGAATGAGCAGTTCTTC.

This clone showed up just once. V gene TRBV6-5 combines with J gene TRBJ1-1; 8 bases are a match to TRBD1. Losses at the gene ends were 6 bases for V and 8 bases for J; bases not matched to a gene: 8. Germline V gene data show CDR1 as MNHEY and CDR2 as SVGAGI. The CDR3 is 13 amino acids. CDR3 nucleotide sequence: TGTGCCAGCAGAAAGACAGGGGAATACGAAGCTTTCTTT. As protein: CASRKTGEYEAFF.